These 30 T cell receptor beta chains originate from one sample sequenced in a study of beta chain features in type 1 diabetes. Study conclusions and caveats: Shorter TCRB CDR3s, moderately but significantly so, were found in Type 1 diabetes patients in all four CD4+ subsets.

The investigators reverse transcribed all of the isolated RNA, so they sequenced expressed TCRB transcripts. The method was immunoSEQ multiplex PCR; TCRdb's version includes in-frame clones alone and lacks a portion of them. This sample yields approximately 60,000 clones, of which about 47% are seen a single time; roughly 2.6% belongs to the top ten. No cognate antigen is known for these TCRs. The sequenced sample consisted of Tregs from blood. The receptors shown here come from a woman between 40 and 50 years old with type 1 diabetes.

This clone came up once. The chain combines TRBV7-2 with TRBJ1-4, with a possible D match to TRBD1 (5 bases). Per the germline V gene, CDR1 is SGHTA and CDR2 is FQGNSA. The germline V and J ends were trimmed by 5 bases and 1 base, with 11 bases remaining between them. CDR3 length: 15 residues. The CDR3: CASSANRRTNEKLFF. The CDR3 region has the DNA TGTGCCAGCAGCGCGAACAGGAGAACTAATGAAAAACTGTTTTTT.

This clone was observed a handful of times. The chain links TRBV7-2 to TRBJ2-3, with TRBD1 as a possible D gene (5 bases). V lost 2 bases to trimming and J lost 4 bases, with 13 bases between them. Germline V lookup: CDR1 SGHTA, CDR2 FQGNSA. The CDR3 consists of 15 residues. The CDR3 loop is CASSLRGRGADTQYF. CDR3 DNA sequence: TGTGCCAGCAGCTTAAGGGGAAGGGGTGCAGATACGCAGTATTTT. The variable domain in full, completed from reference TRBV7-2 and TRBJ2-3, reads GAGVSQSPSNKVTEKGKDVELRCDPISGHTALYWYRQSLGQGLEFLIYFQGNSAPDKSGLPSDRFSAERTGGSVSTLTIQRTQQEDSAVYLCASSLRGRGADTQYFGPGTRLTVL.

The CDR3 loop is CASSQQGISAEAFF. The CDR3 nucleotides read TGTGCCAGCAGCCAACAGGGGATTAGTGCTGAAGCTTTCTTT. The chain joins TRBV7-8 to TRBJ1-1, with 7 positions matching TRBD1. Germline trimming cut 5 bases from V and 6 bases from J; bases unmatched to any gene: 9. This CDR3 spans 14 amino acids. CDR1 is SGHVS and CDR2 is FQNEAQ in the germline V gene.

This clone was picked up a small number of times. Sequence at one end of the junction differs from germline and may be a read error. This sample includes further DNA sequences coding for the same CDR3. The chain is built from TRBV25-1 and TRBJ1-6; 7 bases agree with TRBD1. CDR1 and CDR2 (germline): MGHDK, SYGVNS. The CDR3 extends over 18 amino acids. The CDR3, as DNA: TGTGCCAGCGGCAGGACAGGCGATCGGAGCTCCTATAATTCCCCCCTCCACTTT. It specifies CASGRTGDRSSYNSPLHF.

The chain joins TRBV4-2 to TRBJ2-2; D is perhaps TRBD1 (5 bases). The ends were cut back, 3 bases at V and 6 bases at J, with 17 bases in the middle. CDR1 is LGHNA and CDR2 is YNFKEQ in the germline V gene. CDR3 length equals 16 residues. The CDR3 coding sequence is TGTGCCAGCAGCCAGACCCAGGGCAGGTTGGCCGGGGAGCTGTTTTTT. It encodes CASSQTQGRLAGELFF.

This clone qualifies as medium-sized. This chain joins TRBV2 and TRBJ2-5; TRBD2 aligns across 9 bases. This CDR3 comprises 15 residues. Germline V lookup: CDR1 SNHLY, CDR2 FYNNEI. The junction had 9 bases not matched to a gene; V was cut back by 8 bases and J by 2 bases. The CDR3 protein is CASCSGGTLQETQYF. CDR3 sequence (DNA): TGTGCCAGCTGTAGCGGGGGAACCCTACAAGAGACCCAGTACTTC.

CDR3 in amino acids: CASKPGPSTDTQYF. In DNA, the CDR3 is TGTGCCAGTAAGCCAGGGCCCTCCACAGATACGCAGTATTTT. The chain has TRBV19 and TRBJ2-3; weak D call: TRBD1 (5 bases). With 7 bases removed from V and 2 bases from J, the gap between germline ends came to 13 bases. This CDR3 comprises 14 residues. Germline V gene lookup returns CDR1 LNHDA and CDR2 SQIVND (reference sequence).

The chain couples TRBV5-1 to TRBJ2-5; 7 bases line up with TRBD2. This CDR3 region has 17 residues. Germline V gene lookup returns CDR1 SGHRS and CDR2 YFSETQ. V trimming: 1 base; J trimming: 6 bases; junction bases outside the gene matches: 15. The CDR3 protein is CASSLWLPKAGRQTQYF. The CDR3 nucleotides are TGCGCCAGCAGCTTGTGGCTCCCTAAAGCGGGAAGGCAGACCCAGTACTTC. The variable domain in full, with the rest retrieved from reference TRBV5-1 and TRBJ2-5, is KAGVTQTPRYLIKTRGQQVTLSCSPISGHRSVSWYQQTPGQGLQFLFEYFSETQRNKGNFPGRFSGRQFSNSRSEMNVSTLELGDSALYLCASSLWLPKAGRQTQYFGPGTRLLVL.

The gene calls are TRBV10-3 and TRBJ2-3; no reliable D call. CDR1 and CDR2 (germline): ENHRY, SYGVKD. V was shortened by 4 bases and J by 2 bases, with 7 bases between the two germline ends. The CDR3 extends over 13 amino acids. CDR3 nucleotides: TGTGCCATCAGTGGGCAGTTCACAGATACGCAGTATTTT. Protein product: CAISGQFTDTQYF.

The chain recombines TRBV18 with TRBJ2-7; 12 positions match TRBD1. The CDR3 covers 14 residues. V was pared by 4 bases and J by 2 bases, with 0 bases of the junction left unmatched. Germline V gives CDR1 KGHSH, CDR2 LQKENI. The DNA of the CDR3 is TGTGCCAGCTCACGGGACAGGGGGCCCTACGAGCAGTACTTC. Its translation is CASSRDRGPYEQYF.

The chain couples TRBV6-6 to TRBJ1-4, with 7 positions matching TRBD1. CDR1 is MNHNY and CDR2 is SVGAGI in the germline V gene (reference sequence). This CDR3 has 14 residues. Trimming took 7 bases from V and 7 from J; bases not matched to a gene: 9. The CDR3 protein is CASKGGQLLEKLFF. Written as DNA, the CDR3 is TGTGCCAGCAAAGGGGGACAGCTCCTTGAAAAACTGTTTTTT.

The J gene is TRBJ2-7, the V gene TRBV9; D call uncertain. Trimming removed 4 bases at V and 3 bases at J, with 17 bases between. The germline gives CDR1 SGDLS, CDR2 YYNGEE. The CDR3 totals 15 residues. The CDR3 bases are TGTGCCAGCAGCTTGTTGGGTACAGCTATCTACGAGCAGTACTTC. Its protein product is CASSLLGTAIYEQYF.

This clone came up a few times. This could be a read error, since a much larger clone is one nucleotide away. This chain uses TRBV10-3 with TRBJ1-1; TRBD1 matches at 7 bases. This CDR3 is built from 13 residues. CDR1 and CDR2 (germline): ENHRY, SYGVKD. V was clipped by 10 bases and J by 2 bases; unmatched bases: 7. For the CDR3, the DNA is TGTGCCAGCACCGGGACAGCCAACACTGAAGCTTTCTTT. It codes for CASTGTANTEAFF.

The rearrangement uses TRBV6-1 and TRBJ2-6, with D tentatively TRBD2 (6 bases). The V and J ends lost 3 bases and 4 bases respectively, with 10 bases between them. The germline V gene encodes CDR1 MNHNS and CDR2 SASEGT. CDR3 length: 15 residues. CDR3 nucleotide sequence: TGTGCCAGCAGTGATAACCGGGGGGGGGCCAACGTCCTGACTTTC. This encodes CASSDNRGGANVLTF.

This clone was counted only a few times. This chain connects TRBV7-9 to TRBJ1-4; 7 bases fit TRBD1. Germline V lookup: CDR1 SEHNR, CDR2 FQNEAQ (reference sequence). Trimming took 0 bases from V and 7 from J; bases not matched to a gene: 2. CDR3 length: 14 amino acids. The CDR3, as DNA: TGTGCCAGCAGCTTAGCAGGGGGCGGTGAAAAACTGTTTTTT. Amino acids: CASSLAGGGEKLFF. The complete variable domain, with remaining parts taken from reference TRBV7-9 and TRBJ1-4, reads DTGVSQNPRHKITKRGQNVTFRCDPISEHNRLYWYRQTLGQGPEFLTYFQNEAQLEKSRLLSDRFSAERPKGSFSTLEIQRTEQGDSAMYLCASSLAGGGEKLFFGSGTQLSVL.

This clone turned up a few times. V and J are TRBV9 and TRBJ1-1, with 9 bases that match TRBD1. This CDR3 has 16 residues. CDR1 is SGDLS and CDR2 is YYNGEE in the germline V gene. With V trimmed by 0 bases and J by 7 bases, 10 bases remained unmatched. This CDR3 is CASSVGTGGTVGEAFF. The CDR3, as DNA: TGTGCCAGCAGCGTAGGTACAGGGGGCACGGTTGGTGAAGCTTTCTTT.

The V gene is TRBV7-3, the J gene TRBJ1-2, with unresolved D. The length of the CDR3 is 16 residues. Germline assignment: CDR1 SGHTA and CDR2 FQGTGA. V was trimmed by 0 bases and J by 4 bases, leaving 15 bases between them. The CDR3 DNA is TGTGCCAGCAGCTTAACTGGGGAGGTTCCCATCTATGGCTACACCTTC. Translating gives CASSLTGEVPIYGYTF. The full variable domain, rest sourced from reference TRBV7-3 and TRBJ1-2, is GAGVSQTPSNKVTEKGKYVELRCDPISGHTALYWYRQSLGQGPEFLIYFQGTGAADDSGLPNDRFFAVRPEGSVSTLKIQRTERGDSAVYLCASSLTGEVPIYGYTFGSGTRLTVV.

This sequence joins TRBV7-9 and TRBJ2-7; 12 nucleotides agree with TRBD1. Trimming at V came to 4 bases and at J to 0 bases, leaving 4 bases not matched to a gene. Germline CDR1 is SEHNR and CDR2 is FQNEAQ (reference sequence). This CDR3 region has 16 residues. The CDR3 nucleotides are TGTGCCAGCAGCTCGGGACAGGGGGCGAGCTCCTACGAGCAGTACTTC. Translating it yields CASSSGQGASSYEQYF. The whole variable domain, remainder taken from reference TRBV7-9 and TRBJ2-7, is DTGVSQNPRHKITKRGQNVTFRCDPISEHNRLYWYRQTLGQGPEFLTYFQNEAQLEKSRLLSDRFSAERPKGSFSTLEIQRTEQGDSAMYLCASSSGQGASSYEQYFGPGTRLTVT.

V and J are TRBV29-1 and TRBJ2-3; D might be TRBD1 (5 bases). Germline V gene sequence: CDR1 SQVTM, CDR2 ANQGSEA. Deletions cut 6 bases from V and 10 bases from J, with 17 bases between. The length of the CDR3 is 12 residues. Written as DNA, the CDR3 is TGCAGCGTACACTTACAGGTACAGGCGCAGTATTTT. It translates to CSVHLQVQAQYF.

This sequence joins TRBV5-1 and TRBJ2-1; D may be TRBD2 (6 bases). This CDR3 region has 13 residues. Trimming cost V 6 bases and J 1 base, with 8 bases left between them. From germline, CDR1 is SGHRS and CDR2 YFSETQ. In nucleotides, the CDR3 is TGCGCCAGCACGGCGGGATCCTACAATGAGCAGTTCTTC. Translating gives CASTAGSYNEQFF. Complete variable domain (other parts from reference TRBV5-1 and TRBJ2-1): KAGVTQTPRYLIKTRGQQVTLSCSPISGHRSVSWYQQTPGQGLQFLFEYFSETQRNKGNFPGRFSGRQFSNSRSEMNVSTLELGDSALYLCASTAGSYNEQFFGPGTRLTVL.

The chain carries TRBV29-1 and TRBJ1-2; D ambiguous. The CDR3 spans 12 residues. V was shortened by 0 bases and J by 8 bases, with 10 bases between the two germline ends. The germline V gene has CDR1 SQVTM and CDR2 ANQGSEA. CDR3 residues: CSVEDATEGYTF. The DNA of the CDR3 is TGCAGCGTTGAAGATGCCACAGAAGGCTACACCTTC.

This clone has only a few counts. The chain couples TRBV6-1 to TRBJ1-1; no clear D. Trimming removed 6 bases at V and 6 bases at J, with 17 bases between. CDR1 and CDR2 from the germline V gene are MNHNS and SASEGT. This CDR3 region has 14 residues. CDR3 loop: CASSPGPPAAEAFF. CDR3 nucleotides: TGTGCCAGCAGCCCAGGCCCCCCAGCGGCTGAAGCTTTCTTT.

A single count supports this clone. The chain employs TRBV6-5 and TRBJ2-1; a possible D gene is TRBD1 (7 bases). The CDR3 totals 15 residues. V lost 6 bases to trimming and J lost 6 bases, with 18 bases between them. Germline CDR1 is MNHEY and CDR2 is SVGAGI. The CDR3 protein is CASRGIGGGINEQFF. The CDR3 DNA follows: TGTGCCAGCAGAGGAATTGGAGGGGGCATCAATGAGCAGTTCTTC.

Notes on this clone: This specimen includes other DNA sequences encoding the same CDR3. This chain connects TRBV5-6 to TRBJ1-2, with 7 bases matching TRBD1. Trimming cost V 5 bases and J 6 bases; bases outside gene matches: 4. This CDR3 spans 12 amino acids. The germline V gene encodes CDR1 SGHDT and CDR2 YYEEEE. The CDR3 nucleotides are TGTGCCAGCAGGGATGACAGGGATGGCTACACCTTC. Translating it yields CASRDDRDGYTF.

The genes are TRBV9 and TRBJ1-5; 10 bases are shared with TRBD1. The CDR3 loop spans 13 amino acids. With V trimmed by 4 bases and J by 12 bases, 7 bases remained unmatched. Germline-derived CDR1 and CDR2 are SGDLS and YYNGEE. The DNA for the CDR3 is TGTGCCAGCAGCCCCTCCGGGACAGGGGACCAGCATTTT. Translation gives CASSPSGTGDQHF.

The rearrangement links TRBV6-5 to TRBJ1-2; 8 bases map to TRBD1. Germline CDR1 and CDR2: MNHEY and SVGAGI. V was pared by 1 base and J by 4 bases, with 2 bases of the junction left unmatched. The CDR3 has 14 residues. The CDR3 region is CASSYLGTGYGYTF. CDR3 coding DNA: TGTGCCAGCAGTTACTTAGGGACAGGCTATGGCTACACCTTC.

This clone occurred a few times. This chain's CDR3 is CASSSEGDSYSPLHF. The CDR3 DNA reads as TGTGCCAGCAGTAGCGAGGGTGACTCTTATTCACCCCTCCACTTT. The chain uses TRBV6-5 and TRBJ1-6, with no clear D. CDR3 length equals 15 residues. Trimming left V 5 bases short and J 8 bases short, with 16 bases between. Germline CDR1 reads MNHEY; CDR2 reads SVGAGI.

This rearrangement joins TRBV7-9 to TRBJ2-6; weak D call: TRBD1 (6 bases). The CDR3 spans 17 residues. The germline CDR1 and CDR2 sequences are SEHNR and FQNEAQ (reference sequence). Trimming left V 5 bases short and J 0 bases short, with 14 bases between. The DNA for the CDR3 is TGTGCCAGCAGCATGGCAGGGGATACCTCTGGGGCCAACGTCCTGACTTTC. Translating gives CASSMAGDTSGANVLTF.

This clone was detected many times. This chain joins TRBV5-1 and TRBJ2-3, with 7 nucleotides matching TRBD1. This CDR3 has 16 residues. Trimming took 0 bases from V and 6 from J; bases not matched to a gene: 10. Germline V gene sequence: CDR1 SGHRS, CDR2 YFSETQ. CDR3 in amino acids: CASSLAGQAPVDTQYF. The CDR3 bases are TGCGCCAGCAGCTTGGCCGGACAGGCCCCGGTGGATACGCAGTATTTT.

The V call is TRBV5-1, the J call TRBJ1-6; possibly TRBD1 for D (6 bases). Germline CDR1 reads SGHRS; CDR2 reads YFSETQ. The germline V and J ends were trimmed by 4 bases and 6 bases, with 17 bases remaining between them. The CDR3 is made up of 16 amino acids. DNA for the CDR3: TGCGCCAGCAGCCCTAGGACAGTTCATCCTAATTCACCCCTCCACTTT. Its translation is CASSPRTVHPNSPLHF.